A single sample is the source of the 25 T cell receptor beta chains below, sequenced in a study of blood T cell repertoires in COVID-19. Libraries were prepared by immunoSEQ multiplex PCR; TCRdb keeps only in-frame clonotypes and omits some of them. Seen here are 150,000 to 200,000 clones, about 80% observed once, and the top ten hold approximately 2.4%. The material sequenced was peripheral blood. The receptors come from a human donor with acute or convalescent COVID-19. The donor label of this sample is uncertain.

CDR3 sequence (DNA): TGTGCCTGGAGCCCGACTCAAGAGTATCAGCCCCAGCATTTT. Translated, it gives CAWSPTQEYQPQHF. This chain links TRBV30 with TRBJ1-5; D uncertain. The CDR3 loop spans 14 amino acids. Trimming removed 3 bases at V and 5 bases at J, with 14 bases between. From germline, CDR1 is GTSNPN and CDR2 SVGIG (reference sequence).

This chain connects TRBV9 to TRBJ2-3, with 8 bases matching TRBD2. The V gene end was trimmed by 4 bases and the J gene end by 1 base; junction bases not matched to a gene: 14. This CDR3 has 18 residues. Germline-derived CDR1 and CDR2 are SGDLS and YYNGEE. DNA for the CDR3: TGTGCCAGCAGCCCACCCCGACGGGGGGGCCCGGGCACAGATACGCAGTATTTT. This translates into CASSPPRRGGPGTDTQYF.

The chain joins TRBV28 to TRBJ2-7; D possibly corresponds to TRBD2 (6 bases). This CDR3 region has 16 residues. Between the trimmed V and J ends, which lost 4 bases and 4 bases, there was a span of 20 bases. Germline values: CDR1 MDHEN, CDR2 SYDVKM. The CDR3 protein is CASSSSGSAHLYEQYF. DNA of the CDR3: TGTGCCAGCAGTTCTTCCGGGAGCGCGCATTTGTACGAGCAGTACTTC.

The chain employs TRBV20-1 and TRBJ2-3, with D unresolved. The CDR3 sequence is 11 residues long. CDR1 and CDR2 from the germline V gene are DFQATT and SNEGSKA (reference sequence). Deletions cut 8 bases from V and 5 bases from J, with 11 bases between. The CDR3 DNA follows: TGCAGTACCCTAGAGGTAGATACGCAGTATTTT. Translating gives CSTLEVDTQYF.

This chain uses TRBV18 with TRBJ1-2; no clear D. Looked up from germline, CDR1 is KGHSH and CDR2 is LQKENI. The CDR3 length is 15 residues. V was shortened by 3 bases and J by 1 base, with 12 bases between the two germline ends. CDR3 protein: CASSPEQYINYGYTF. For the CDR3, the DNA is TGTGCCAGCTCACCCGAACAGTACATTAACTATGGCTACACCTTC.

The rearrangement joins TRBV28 to TRBJ2-7, with 10 bases aligning to TRBD2. CDR1 MDHEN and CDR2 SYDVKM come from the germline V gene. The junction had 11 bases not matched to a gene; V was cut back by 6 bases and J by 3 bases. The CDR3 totals 16 residues. In nucleotides, the CDR3 is TGTGCCAGCAGCCCCACTAGCGGGGAGCCAGTCTACGAGCAGTACTTC. Translating gives CASSPTSGEPVYEQYF.

This chain links TRBV5-1 with TRBJ2-7, with D possibly being TRBD2 (6 bases). V dropped 0 bases and J dropped 5 bases, with 15 bases sitting between them. This CDR3 region has 15 residues. CDR1 is SGHRS, CDR2 YFSETQ, per germline. The CDR3: CASSLGGLALNEQYF. The DNA for the CDR3 is TGCGCCAGCAGCTTGGGAGGGCTAGCGTTGAACGAGCAGTACTTC.

The chain carries TRBV6-5 and TRBJ2-1; D is possibly TRBD2 (5 bases). This CDR3 region has 13 residues. Germline V CDR1 and CDR2: MNHEY, SVGAGI. Trimming pared 7 bases from V and 3 bases from J, leaving 10 bases between. The CDR3 region has the DNA TGTGCCAGCAAGTTACGGGACTACAATGAGCAGTTCTTC. The encoded protein is CASKLRDYNEQFF.

J is TRBJ1-6 and V is TRBV6-1; D possibly corresponds to TRBD1 (6 bases). Per the germline V gene, CDR1 is MNHNS and CDR2 is SASEGT. Trimming stripped 3 bases from V and 0 bases from J, with 18 bases between. This CDR3 has 19 residues. The CDR3 region has the DNA TGTGCCAGCAGTGAGTACCTGTCTACAGGGAACTCCTATAATTCACCCCTCCACTTT. Translating gives CASSEYLSTGNSYNSPLHF.

CDR3 coding DNA: TGTGCCAGCAGCTCATCCACGCCCGGTGATACGCAGTATTTT. The encoded protein is CASSSSTPGDTQYF. The rearrangement uses TRBV7-9 and TRBJ2-3, with D uncertain. Trimming cost V 4 bases and J 6 bases, with 14 bases left between them. Germline CDR1 SEHNR, CDR2 FQNEAQ (reference sequence). CDR3 length equals 14 residues.

Only one count was recorded for this clone. The chain recombines TRBV5-1 with TRBJ1-3; D is perhaps TRBD1 (6 bases). Germline CDR1 SGHRS, CDR2 YFSETQ. V lost 4 bases, J lost 7 bases, and 18 bases lay in between. The CDR3 extends over 15 amino acids. CDR3 nucleotide sequence: TGCGCCAGCAGCGAGGGGGATCGTCTGCTGAACACCATATATTTT. It codes for CASSEGDRLLNTIYF.

The chain recombines TRBV30 with TRBJ1-1; perhaps TRBD1 as D (5 bases). Germline CDR1 GTSNPN, CDR2 SVGIG (reference sequence). V lost 3 bases and J 3 bases, leaving 11 bases between the germline ends. The CDR3 loop spans 13 amino acids. CDR3 in amino acids: CAWRGGVYTEAFF. The CDR3 coding sequence is TGTGCCTGGAGGGGGGGAGTATACACTGAAGCTTTCTTT. The entire variable domain, with the rest obtained from reference TRBV30 and TRBJ1-1, is as follows: SQTIHQWPATLVQPVGSPLSLECTVEGTSNPNLYWYRQAAGRGLQLLFYSVGIGQISSEVPQNLSASRPQDRQFILSSKKLLLSDSGFYLCAWRGGVYTEAFFGQGTRLTVV.

The chain recombines TRBV29-1 with TRBJ1-1; D remains ambiguous. The CDR3 runs to 14 residues. Germline V CDR1 and CDR2: SQVTM, ANQGSEA. V lost 4 bases and J 7 bases, leaving 19 bases between the germline ends. This chain's CDR3 is CSVADTLPALEAFF. CDR3 sequence (DNA): TGCAGCGTTGCTGACACGCTACCTGCCCTTGAAGCTTTCTTT.

The genes are TRBV11-2 and TRBJ1-3, with 7 nucleotides matching TRBD1. This CDR3 contains 16 residues. V gave up 5 bases and J gave up 1 base; unmatched junction bases: 8. CDR1 SGHAT and CDR2 FQNNGV come from the germline V gene. The CDR3 loop reads CASSTLRGRSGNTIYF. CDR3 sequence (DNA): TGTGCCAGCAGCACCCTTAGGGGGCGGTCTGGAAACACCATATATTTT.

In nucleotides, the CDR3 is TGTGCCTGGAGTGTACACAGGACCAAGTGGAACGGGGCCAACGTCCTGACTTTC. It yields the protein CAWSVHRTKWNGANVLTF. The V gene is TRBV30, the J gene TRBJ2-6; D is perhaps TRBD1 (5 bases). V was shortened by 0 bases and J by 4 bases, with 19 bases between the two germline ends. Per the germline V gene, CDR1 is GTSNPN and CDR2 is SVGIG (reference sequence). This CDR3 is 18 amino acids long.

V and J are TRBV27 and TRBJ1-3; 7 nucleotides align to TRBD1. V was pared by 9 bases and J by 0 bases, with 8 bases of the junction left unmatched. The CDR3 totals 15 residues. CDR1 and CDR2 (germline): MNHEY, SMNVEV (reference sequence). Here the CDR3 DNA reads TGTGCCAGTATACAGGGGTTGAGCTCTGGAAACACCATATATTTT. This codes for CASIQGLSSGNTIYF.

The chain employs TRBV11-2 and TRBJ2-7, with 7 bases aligning to TRBD1. This CDR3 has 18 amino acids. The germline V gene encodes CDR1 SGHAT and CDR2 FQNNGV. The V gene end was trimmed by 0 bases and the J gene end by 1 base; junction bases not matched to a gene: 12. CDR3 amino acids: CASSLDPTRGQLSYEQYF. CDR3 bases: TGTGCCAGCAGCTTAGACCCTACCCGGGGACAGTTATCCTACGAGCAGTACTTC.

This clone was seen a few times. The V call is TRBV10-1, the J call TRBJ2-1, with a possible D match to TRBD2 (7 bases). The V gene lost 1 base and the J gene lost 8 bases, with 15 bases spanning the gap. The length of the CDR3 is 15 residues. Germline V gives CDR1 WNHNN, CDR2 SYGVQD (reference sequence). CDR3 protein: CASSEFGGQSHEQFF. Here the CDR3 DNA reads TGCGCCAGCAGTGAGTTCGGGGGGCAGTCCCATGAGCAGTTCTTC.

CDR3 sequence (DNA): TGTGCCAGTAGTATGAGCGGGAAACTATCTGGGGCCAACGTCCTGACTTTC. It translates to CASSMSGKLSGANVLTF. This sequence joins TRBV19 and TRBJ2-6; TRBD2 agrees at 7 bases. This CDR3 region has 17 residues. Per germline, CDR1 LNHDA and CDR2 SQIVND (reference sequence). V lost 3 bases, J lost 1 base, and 6 bases stayed unmatched.

The J gene is TRBJ2-1, the V gene TRBV5-4, with D unresolved. The V end was cut by 5 bases, the J end by 7 bases, with 13 bases between. The germline V gene has CDR1 SGHNT and CDR2 YYREEE (reference sequence). This CDR3 comprises 13 residues. CDR3 sequence (DNA): TGTGCCAGCAGTTCCCCCAATTTGAATGAGCAGTTCTTC. It specifies CASSSPNLNEQFF.

The chain employs TRBV19 and TRBJ1-1, with a possible D match to TRBD1 (6 bases). CDR3 length: 14 residues. Trimming pared 5 bases from V and 0 bases from J, leaving 10 bases between. From germline, CDR1 is LNHDA and CDR2 SQIVND (reference sequence). The CDR3: CASSPQGMNTEAFF. The CDR3 DNA reads TGTGCCAGTAGTCCACAGGGTATGAACACTGAAGCTTTCTTT.

The V gene is TRBV19, the J gene TRBJ1-5; D not certain. The CDR3 is made up of 16 amino acids. V was trimmed by 7 bases and J by 1 base, leaving 17 bases between them. Germline V gene data show CDR1 as LNHDA and CDR2 as SQIVND (reference sequence). The CDR3 region is CASTAGSAWSNQPQHF. The DNA for the CDR3 is TGTGCCAGTACCGCGGGATCCGCTTGGAGCAATCAGCCCCAGCATTTT.

V is TRBV29-1 and J is TRBJ1-1; perhaps TRBD1 as D (5 bases). CDR1 and CDR2 (germline): SQVTM, ANQGSEA. The CDR3 runs 14 residues. Trimming pared 7 bases from V and 1 base from J, leaving 16 bases between. The CDR3: CSAWVGGKNTEAFF. CDR3 sequence (DNA): TGCAGCGCCTGGGTGGGGGGAAAGAACACTGAAGCTTTCTTT.

The chain recombines TRBV9 with TRBJ2-5, with D possibly matching TRBD1 (6 bases). There are 15 residues in the CDR3. The germline V gene encodes CDR1 SGDLS and CDR2 YYNGEE. Trimming removed 0 bases at V and 2 bases at J, with 11 bases between. CDR3 nucleotides: TGTGCCAGCAGCGTAGACCCCGGACAGCAAGAGACCCAGTACTTC. It is translated as CASSVDPGQQETQYF.

This rearrangement joins TRBV2 to TRBJ2-7; 10 bases fit TRBD1. CDR1 SNHLY and CDR2 FYNNEI come from the germline V gene. V gave up 4 bases and J gave up 7 bases; unmatched junction bases: 7. The CDR3 covers 14 residues. The CDR3 nucleotides are TGTGCCAGCAGTGGGGGACAGGGGTGGAGGGAGCAGTACTTC. It codes for CASSGGQGWREQYF.